This TCR beta chain was sequenced in a study of T cells in Graves' hyperthyroidism and ophthalmopathy. General observations from the study: The model made its ophthalmopathy prediction, and onset followed a median approximately 6 months later.

Diagnoses were established using clinical symptoms, serum thyroxine and TRAb, thyroid ultrasound and orbital computed tomography. Fresh 10 ml peripheral blood yielded PBMCs. Germline V gene data show CDR1 as SGDLS and CDR2 as YYNGEE. This CDR3 contains 16 residues. The V end was cut by 3 bases, the J end by 4 bases, with 20 bases between. Turning to this clonotype: As yet, its antigen is unknown.

Regions amplified from RNA transcripts were the TCR beta CDR3 regions. Carried out on the TCR CDR3, a first-round RT-PCR used the HTBI primer set. TCRdb recomputed calls from the multiplex PCR reads with MiXCR, one row per CDR3 protein. The table records about 290,000 distinct CDR3 sequences, roughly 18% of them present only once. The chain has TRBV9 and TRBJ2-7, with D tentatively TRBD1 (6 bases). The sequencing sample was made of blood. The receptor was derived from a man aged 45-65 years with Graves' ophthalmopathy. CDR3 in amino acids: CASSASGTLVKYEQYF. The CDR3 DNA follows: TGTGCCAGCAGCGCCTCTGGGACACTGGTTAAGTACGAGCAGTACTTC. Supplemented by reference TRBV9 and TRBJ2-7, the full variable domain reads DSGVTQTPKHLITATGQRVTLRCSPRSGDLSVYWYQQSLDQGLQFLIQYYNGEERAKGNILERFSAQQFPDLHSELNLSSLELGDSALYFCASSASGTLVKYEQYFGPGTRLTVT.